This T cell receptor beta chain was sequenced for a study of shared clonotypes between healthy human individuals. Study information: Used for every donor were three CD4 naive, three CD4 memory, two CD8 naive and one CD8 memory plate.

Recent acute infections and vaccinations were absent in the healthy HIV-negative adult donors. Using immunoSEQ multiplex PCR, the repertoire was profiled, and TCRdb retains in-frame clones only, with some absent. The data contain some 2,100,000 clones, around 95% of them seen just once; the ten biggest clones take up over 0.1%. The length of the CDR3 is 19 residues. Details on this clone: The antigen remains unidentified.

Study-wide results and limits: When naive CD4 clonotypes were compared across a few donors, 4% to 6.5% were shared. Richness estimates generally favored naive over memory subsets.

Input material: naive CD4+ T cells sorted from blood. Subset of the sample: CD45RA+ positively selected. The gene calls are TRBV21-1 and TRBJ2-6; TRBD1 is the table's D call, not checked against the DNA. TRBV21-1 is deemed a pseudogene. The sequence was obtained from a man in his late teens or twenties in good health. This chain's CDR3 is CASSPPSSWGSPGANVLTF. CDR3 coding DNA: TGTGCCAGCAGCCCCCCTTCCTCCTGGGGCTCCCCTGGGGCCAACGTCCTGACTTTC.